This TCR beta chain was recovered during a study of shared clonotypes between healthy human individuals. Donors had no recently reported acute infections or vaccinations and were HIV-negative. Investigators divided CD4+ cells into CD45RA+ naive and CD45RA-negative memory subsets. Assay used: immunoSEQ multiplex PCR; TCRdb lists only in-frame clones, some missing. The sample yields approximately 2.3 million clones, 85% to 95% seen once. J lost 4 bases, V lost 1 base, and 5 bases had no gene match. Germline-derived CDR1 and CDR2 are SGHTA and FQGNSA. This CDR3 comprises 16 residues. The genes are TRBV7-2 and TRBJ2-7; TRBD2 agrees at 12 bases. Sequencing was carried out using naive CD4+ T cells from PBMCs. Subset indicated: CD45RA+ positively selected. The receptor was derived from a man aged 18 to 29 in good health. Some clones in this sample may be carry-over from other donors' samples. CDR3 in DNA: TGTGCCAGCAGCTTAGGACTAGCGGGAGTTCGGTACGAGCAGTACTTC. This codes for CASSLGLAGVRYEQYF.